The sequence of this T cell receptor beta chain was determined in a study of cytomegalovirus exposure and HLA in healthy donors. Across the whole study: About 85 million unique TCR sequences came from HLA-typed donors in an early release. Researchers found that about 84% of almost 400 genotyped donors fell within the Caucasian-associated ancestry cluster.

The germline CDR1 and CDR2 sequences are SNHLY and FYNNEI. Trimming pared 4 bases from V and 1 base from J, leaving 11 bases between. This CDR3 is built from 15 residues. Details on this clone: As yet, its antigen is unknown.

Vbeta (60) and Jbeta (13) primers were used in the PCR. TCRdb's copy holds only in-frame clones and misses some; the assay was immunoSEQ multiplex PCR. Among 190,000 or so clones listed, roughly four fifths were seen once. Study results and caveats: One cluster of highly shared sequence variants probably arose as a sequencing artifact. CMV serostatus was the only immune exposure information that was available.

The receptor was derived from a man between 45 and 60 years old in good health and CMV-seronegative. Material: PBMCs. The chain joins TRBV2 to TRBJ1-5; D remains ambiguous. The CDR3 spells CASSVLGGSNQPQHF. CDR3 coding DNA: TGTGCCAGCAGTGTCCTCGGAGGGAGCAATCAGCCCCAGCATTTT. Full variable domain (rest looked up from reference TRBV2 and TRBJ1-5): EPEVTQTPSHQVTQMGQEVILRCVPISNHLYFYWYRQILGQKVEFLVSFYNNEISEKSEIFDDQFSVERPDGSNFTLKIRSTKLEDSAMYFCASSVLGGSNQPQHFGDGTRLSIL.